Each of the 26 T cell receptor beta chains below was sequenced from the same sample in a study of T-cell reconstitution after alpha-beta-depleted transplantation in children. The TCRbeta library was prepared with unique molecular identifiers. TCRdb reprocessed the PCR reads with MiXCR, giving one entry per CDR3 protein. Among a few hundred thousand distinct CDR3 sequences listed, 8.5% to 10% were seen once. The sample consisted of PBMCs from the stem cell graft donor, taken from the stem cell graft. The receptors derive from a human donor who donated a stem cell graft to a child with acute lymphoblastic leukemia.

This clonotype was recorded only once. As the CDR3 is not closed by the conserved phenylalanine or tryptophan, this likely results from a read error. V gene TRBV10-3 combines with J gene TRBJ1-5, with D tentatively TRBD1 (6 bases). CDR3 length equals 15 residues. The V gene lost 4 bases and the J gene lost 1 base, with 11 bases spanning the gap. Germline CDR1 ENHRY, CDR2 SYGVKD. DNA for the CDR3: TGTGCCATCAGTGCGGGACATCAGAGCAATCAGCCCCAGCATTCT. It encodes CAISAGHQSNQPQHS.

The chain recombines TRBV6-2 or TRBV6-3 with TRBJ2-3; TRBD2 matches at 12 bases. The V gene end was trimmed by 5 bases and the J gene end by 9 bases; junction bases not matched to a gene: 9. Germline V gives CDR1 MNHEY, CDR2 SVGEGT. This CDR3 has 15 amino acids. The CDR3 DNA follows: TGTGCCAGCAGTCCGACTAGCGGGGGCCCGGGAACGCAGTATTTT. It is translated as CASSPTSGGPGTQYF.

Only a few counts were recorded for this clonotype. This chain links TRBV5-6 with TRBJ2-2; no firm D call. There are 13 residues in the CDR3. The V and J ends lost 3 bases and 0 bases respectively, with 3 bases between them. Germline CDR1 reads SGHDT; CDR2 reads YYEEEE. The CDR3 loop reads CASSSTNTGELFF. The CDR3 nucleotides read TGTGCCAGCAGCTCTACGAACACCGGGGAGCTGTTTTTT.

This clonotype was observed a handful of times. CDR3 residues: CASSSSHGRGSPLHF. The DNA for the CDR3 is TGTGCCAGCAGTTCCTCTCACGGGCGGGGTTCACCCCTCCACTTT. V and J are TRBV12-3 or TRBV12-4 and TRBJ1-6; D is ambiguous. This CDR3 is 15 amino acids long. V was clipped by 4 bases and J by 9 bases, with 16 bases between them.

This chain joins TRBV7-2 and TRBJ1-1; weak D call: TRBD1 (5 bases). CDR1 is SGHTA, CDR2 FQGNSA, per germline. The CDR3 has 12 amino acids. With 4 bases removed from V and 6 bases from J, the gap between germline ends came to 9 bases. CDR3 sequence (DNA): TGTGCCAGCAGCTCCAGGGTACCTGAAGCTTTCTTT. This codes for CASSSRVPEAFF.

This clonotype was seen more than once but under ten times. The V call is TRBV2, the J call TRBJ1-2; perhaps TRBD1 as D (6 bases). The CDR3 is made up of 18 amino acids. The germline V and J ends were trimmed by 0 bases and 0 bases, with 17 bases remaining between them. CDR1 is SNHLY, CDR2 FYNNEI, per germline. The CDR3: CASSEAKSWTATNYGYTF. CDR3 sequence (DNA): TGTGCCAGCAGTGAAGCAAAGAGTTGGACAGCAACTAACTATGGCTACACCTTC. Full variable domain (rest looked up from reference TRBV2 and TRBJ1-2): EPEVTQTPSHQVTQMGQEVILRCVPISNHLYFYWYRQILGQKVEFLVSFYNNEISEKSEIFDDQFSVERPDGSNFTLKIRSTKLEDSAMYFCASSEAKSWTATNYGYTFGSGTRLTVV.

This clonotype was found a few times. The rearrangement joins TRBV15 to TRBJ1-6; D unresolved. With 1 base removed from V and 0 bases from J, the gap between germline ends came to 13 bases. The germline V gene encodes CDR1 LNHNV and CDR2 YYDKDF (reference sequence). This CDR3 contains 18 residues. The CDR3 DNA reads TGTGCCACCAGCAGAGGTTCGGCGGTGAGCTCCTATAATTCACCCCTCCACTTT. As protein: CATSRGSAVSSYNSPLHF.

The sample holds a few counts of this clonotype. This chain joins TRBV5-1 and TRBJ2-3; 9 bases are a match to TRBD2. Germline V gene sequence: CDR1 SGHRS, CDR2 YFSETQ. The CDR3 totals 15 residues. V lost 0 bases, J lost 7 bases, and 6 bases stayed unmatched. The CDR3 loop reads CASSLASGGTYTQYF. CDR3 bases: TGCGCCAGCAGCTTGGCCAGCGGGGGGACTTATACGCAGTATTTT.

The chain is built from TRBV18 and TRBJ1-1; D remains ambiguous. CDR3 length equals 14 residues. V was cut by 4 bases and J by 4 bases, with 13 bases left in between. Germline CDR1 and CDR2: KGHSH and LQKENI. The CDR3 here is CASSQEGFGTEAFF. The DNA for the CDR3 is TGTGCCAGCTCACAGGAGGGATTCGGCACTGAAGCTTTCTTT.

This clonotype appeared many times. V gene TRBV29-1 combines with J gene TRBJ2-1, with 7 bases identical to TRBD2. CDR1 and CDR2 (germline): SQVTM, ANQGSEA. The V segment lost 5 bases and the J segment 8 bases; nucleotides outside the gene matches: 27. The CDR3 spans 19 residues. The CDR3 sequence is CSVIKFVLVLAGDRYEQFF. CDR3 in DNA: TGCAGCGTTATTAAGTTCGTTTTAGTGCTGGCGGGGGATAGATATGAGCAGTTCTTC.

In its sample, this clonotype was seen a few times. This sequence joins TRBV10-3 and TRBJ1-2, with 7 bases aligning to TRBD1. V lost 0 bases and J lost 13; bases outside the gene matches: 14. CDR3 length equals 15 residues. Germline V CDR1 and CDR2: ENHRY, SYGVKD. The CDR3 region has the DNA TGTGCCATCAGTGAGTCTGGTCGGCCAGGGGGGAGCCTCACCTTC. It is translated as CAISESGRPGGSLTF.

This clonotype was found a few times. The chain links TRBV5-1 to TRBJ2-6; 13 bases line up with TRBD2. Losses at the gene ends were 4 bases for V and 0 bases for J; bases not matched to a gene: 4. This CDR3 has 18 amino acids. Per germline, CDR1 SGHRS and CDR2 YFSETQ. CDR3 amino acids: CASSHRTSGGSGANVLTF. In DNA, the CDR3 is TGCGCCAGCAGCCATAGGACTAGCGGGGGCTCTGGGGCCAACGTCCTGACTTTC. The entire variable domain, with the rest obtained from reference TRBV5-1 and TRBJ2-6, is as follows: KAGVTQTPRYLIKTRGQQVTLSCSPISGHRSVSWYQQTPGQGLQFLFEYFSETQRNKGNFPGRFSGRQFSNSRSEMNVSTLELGDSALYLCASSHRTSGGSGANVLTFGAGSRLTVL.

This clonotype was seen many times. V usage is TRBV12-3 or TRBV12-4 and J usage is TRBJ1-5; possible D gene TRBD1, 5 bases. Deletions cut 6 bases from V and 5 bases from J, with 17 bases between. The CDR3 is 15 residues long. CDR3: CASSLRDPRDQPQHF. CDR3 in DNA: TGTGCCAGCAGCCTCCGGGACCCACGCGATCAGCCCCAGCATTTT.

The chain links TRBV18 to TRBJ2-3, with a tentative D call TRBD2 (6 bases). The CDR3 extends over 16 amino acids. Germline lookup yields CDR1 KGHSH and CDR2 LQKENI. V was cut by 1 base and J by 2 bases, with 13 bases left in between. The CDR3 loop reads CASSPQGTPTTDTQYF. DNA for the CDR3: TGTGCCAGCTCACCACAAGGGACTCCTACCACAGATACGCAGTATTTT.

CDR3 nucleotides: TGTGCCAGCACCGACAGAAGGGGGGGGGCAGTAGAGACCCAGTACTTC. Its translation: CASTDRRGGAVETQYF. The chain uses TRBV7-6 and TRBJ2-5; a weak D match, TRBD2 (7 bases). Trimming cost V 7 bases and J 4 bases, with 22 bases left between them. Germline V gene data show CDR1 as SGHVS and CDR2 as FNYEAQ. The CDR3 extends over 16 amino acids.

This chain uses TRBV20-1 with TRBJ2-1; 8 bases fit TRBD2. The CDR3 is made up of 14 amino acids. With V trimmed by 6 bases and J by 4 bases, 8 bases remained unmatched. Germline CDR1 reads DFQATT; CDR2 reads SNEGSKA (reference sequence). The CDR3 is CSATGGGFYNEQFF. The CDR3 bases are TGCAGTGCCACCGGGGGGGGCTTTTACAATGAGCAGTTCTTC.

This clonotype was counted ten times or more. The V gene is TRBV11-2, the J gene TRBJ1-6, with no clear D. Germline V gives CDR1 SGHAT, CDR2 FQNNGV. This CDR3 is 15 amino acids long. V lost 4 bases, J lost 7 bases, and 14 bases lay in between. CDR3 nucleotides: TGTGCCAGCAGCTCCCTACGGTCCACAAATTCACCCCTCCACTTT. Translating gives CASSSLRSTNSPLHF.

This clonotype was counted only a few times. V is TRBV12-3 or TRBV12-4 and J is TRBJ2-5; D is possibly TRBD2 (5 bases). This CDR3 spans 15 amino acids. Trimming cost V 5 bases and J 5 bases, with 18 bases left between them. The CDR3 here is CASSPRGSAGETQYF. In DNA, the CDR3 is TGTGCCAGCAGTCCCCGAGGTAGCGCGGGTGAGACCCAGTACTTC.

The genes are TRBV6-2 or TRBV6-3 and TRBJ2-1; a weak D match, TRBD1 (5 bases). The germline V gene has CDR1 MNHEY and CDR2 SVGEGT. The CDR3 has 13 amino acids. V was shortened by 6 bases and J by 3 bases, with 9 bases between the two germline ends. CDR3 nucleotides: TGTGCCAGCAGACAGACAGTCTACAATGAGCAGTTCTTC. Translating it yields CASRQTVYNEQFF.

The gene calls are TRBV11-2 and TRBJ1-5; D is unclear. V was clipped by 6 bases and J by 7 bases, with 13 bases between them. There are 13 residues in the CDR3. Germline loops: CDR1 SGHAT, CDR2 FQNNGV. The CDR3: CASSRDGVQPQHF. CDR3 coding DNA: TGTGCCAGCAGTCGAGACGGGGTACAGCCCCAGCATTTT. Full variable domain (rest looked up from reference TRBV11-2 and TRBJ1-5): EAGVAQSPRYKIIEKRQSVAFWCNPISGHATLYWYQQILGQGPKLLIQFQNNGVVDDSQLPKDRFSAERLKGVDSTLKIQPAKLEDSAVYLCASSRDGVQPQHFGDGTRLSIL.

The chain has TRBV5-1 and TRBJ2-5, with D maybe TRBD2 (5 bases). CDR3 length equals 12 residues. Germline assignment: CDR1 SGHRS and CDR2 YFSETQ. Trimming removed 4 bases from V and 5 bases from J, with 9 bases in between. CDR3 protein: CASSPGYETQYF. The CDR3 bases are TGCGCCAGCAGCCCGGGATACGAGACCCAGTACTTC.

This clonotype came up many times. V and J are TRBV6-2 or TRBV6-3 and TRBJ2-7; D possibly uses TRBD1 or TRBD2 (6 bases each). Germline V lookup: CDR1 MNHEY, CDR2 SVGEGT. Trimming shortened V by 7 bases and J by 3 bases, and 16 bases separated the two germline ends. This CDR3 spans 14 amino acids. CDR3 region: CASNKGGPFYEQYF. In DNA form, the CDR3 reads TGTGCCAGCAACAAGGGGGGCCCGTTCTACGAGCAGTACTTC.

This clonotype was recorded at least ten times. The gene calls are TRBV12-3 or TRBV12-4 and TRBJ2-7; 7 nucleotides align to TRBD1. The junction had 9 bases not matched to a gene; V was cut back by 4 bases and J by 12 bases. The CDR3 spans 12 residues. DNA of the CDR3: TGTGCCAGCAGTTCCGCCGGACAGGTAGCGTACTTC. This encodes CASSSAGQVAYF.

This clonotype was counted at least ten times. V and J are TRBV7-9 and TRBJ1-3; D might be TRBD1 (5 bases). With 5 bases removed from V and 9 bases from J, the gap between germline ends came to 17 bases. The CDR3 is made up of 14 amino acids. Germline CDR1 reads SEHNR; CDR2 reads FQNEAQ (reference sequence). The CDR3 reads CASSEQVTTGTIYF. For the CDR3, the DNA is TGTGCCAGCAGCGAACAGGTTACCACGGGCACCATATATTTT.

This clonotype occurred a few times. The CDR3 reads CASSSTPGTGIYEQYF. The CDR3 DNA is TGCGCCAGCAGCTCTACACCCGGGACAGGGATCTACGAGCAGTACTTC. This rearrangement joins TRBV5-1 to TRBJ2-7; 9 nucleotides align to TRBD1. The V gene's germline CDR1 is SGHRS and CDR2 YFSETQ. The CDR3 consists of 16 residues. V gave up 3 bases and J gave up 3 bases; unmatched junction bases: 10. Filled out from reference TRBV5-1 and TRBJ2-7, the complete variable domain reads KAGVTQTPRYLIKTRGQQVTLSCSPISGHRSVSWYQQTPGQGLQFLFEYFSETQRNKGNFPGRFSGRQFSNSRSEMNVSTLELGDSALYLCASSSTPGTGIYEQYFGPGTRLTVT.

The chain joins TRBV15 to TRBJ2-7; weak D call: TRBD1 (5 bases). In germline, CDR1 is LNHNV, CDR2 YYDKDF (reference sequence). Between the trimmed V and J ends, which lost 5 bases and 3 bases, there was a span of 11 bases. The CDR3 sequence is 13 residues long. The DNA for the CDR3 is TGTGCCACCAGCGCAGGGTTCGGCTACGAGCAGTACTTC. Protein sequence: CATSAGFGYEQYF.